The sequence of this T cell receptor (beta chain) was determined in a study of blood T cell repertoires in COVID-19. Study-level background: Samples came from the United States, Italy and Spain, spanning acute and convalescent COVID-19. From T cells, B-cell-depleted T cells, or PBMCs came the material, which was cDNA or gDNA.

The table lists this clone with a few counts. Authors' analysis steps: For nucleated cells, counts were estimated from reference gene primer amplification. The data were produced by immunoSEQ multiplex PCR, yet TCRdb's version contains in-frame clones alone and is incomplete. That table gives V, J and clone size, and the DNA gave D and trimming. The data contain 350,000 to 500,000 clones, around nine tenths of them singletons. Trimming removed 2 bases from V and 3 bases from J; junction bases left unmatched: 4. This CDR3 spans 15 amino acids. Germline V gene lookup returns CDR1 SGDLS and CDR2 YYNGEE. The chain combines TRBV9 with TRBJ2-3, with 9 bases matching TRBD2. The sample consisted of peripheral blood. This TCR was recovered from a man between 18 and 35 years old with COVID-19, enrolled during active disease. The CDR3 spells CASSVSGSVTDTQYF. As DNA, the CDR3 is TGTGCCAGCAGCGTTAGCGGGAGTGTTACAGATACGCAGTATTTT.